This section outlines one TCR beta chain sequence together with its context. The protocol was immunoSEQ multiplex PCR, while the TCRdb copy is restricted to in-frame clones and leaves out a portion. Of 65,000 to 95,000 clones in the sample, approximately 94% were seen once. The data stem from a study of T cell changes during pregnancy in multiple sclerosis. Deletions cut 1 base from V and 1 base from J, with 19 bases between. Germline CDR1 is SEHNR and CDR2 is FQNEAQ (reference sequence). The CDR3 has 18 amino acids. The rearrangement uses TRBV7-9 and TRBJ1-1; D is unresolved. The clonotype was recovered from a female donor in good health, enrolled as a control in a pregnancy study. The specimen was peripheral blood, collected after pregnancy. This CDR3 reads CASSLGFEAMSPNTEAFF. The CDR3 DNA reads as TGTGCCAGCAGCTTAGGGTTTGAGGCTATGTCCCCGAACACTGAAGCTTTCTTT.